The 32 T cell receptor beta chains listed next were all sequenced from one sample in a study of cytomegalovirus exposure and HLA in healthy donors. It was with 60 Vbeta and 13 Jbeta primers that the PCR ran. Produced via immunoSEQ multiplex PCR; TCRdb's table is partial and in-frame only. The sample records roughly 130,000 clones, less than 85% being singletons. What was sequenced was PBMCs. The source of these receptors is a middle-aged woman in good health and CMV-seropositive.

The genes are TRBV30 and TRBJ1-2; D uncertain. The CDR3 runs 14 residues. Trimming removed 8 bases at V and 2 bases at J, with 18 bases between. CDR1 GTSNPN and CDR2 SVGIG come from the germline V gene (reference sequence). CDR3 residues: CAKAPLGRNYGYTF. For the CDR3, the DNA is TGTGCCAAGGCCCCTCTCGGGAGGAACTATGGCTACACCTTC.

The chain uses TRBV28 and TRBJ2-7; TRBD2 matches at 10 bases. V shed 3 bases and J 6 bases; nucleotides not matched to a gene: 5. The CDR3 runs 14 residues. Germline V lookup: CDR1 MDHEN, CDR2 SYDVKM. The CDR3 bases are TGTGCCAGCAGTTTTGGGCTAGCGGGAGTCGAGCAGTACTTC. Translation gives CASSFGLAGVEQYF.

In this sample, this clone turned up a few times. CDR3 sequence reads: CASSQLKSAGGVGEKLFF. CDR3 nucleotide sequence: TGCGCCAGCAGCCAATTAAAGTCGGCAGGGGGAGTTGGGGAAAAACTGTTTTTT. This sequence joins TRBV4-1 and TRBJ1-4, with 7 bases fitting TRBD1. Germline CDR1 and CDR2: MGHRA and YSYEKL. V dropped 2 bases and J dropped 8; count of bases not matched to a gene: 17. The CDR3 contains 18 residues.

The rearrangement links TRBV4-1 to TRBJ1-3; tentative D call: TRBD1 (6 bases). This CDR3 is built from 17 residues. Germline V CDR1 and CDR2: MGHRA, YSYEKL. The V end lost 4 bases, the J end lost 2 bases, and 18 bases lay between the germline ends. The CDR3 region has the DNA TGCGCCAGCAGCCGCCTATCCGGACAGTTAGCTGGAAACACCATATATTTT. It yields the protein CASSRLSGQLAGNTIYF.

The chain uses TRBV2 and TRBJ1-1, with a tentative D call TRBD1 (5 bases). CDR1 is SNHLY, CDR2 FYNNEI, per germline. The V and J ends lost 0 bases and 6 bases respectively, with 14 bases between them. This CDR3 is 15 amino acids long. The CDR3 reads CASSEAWGESAEAFF. Written as DNA, the CDR3 is TGTGCCAGCAGTGAAGCTTGGGGGGAGAGCGCTGAAGCTTTCTTT.

The table lists this clone with a few counts. The V call is TRBV30, the J call TRBJ2-4, with D possibly being TRBD1 (6 bases). The V gene lost 5 bases and the J gene lost 0 bases, with 11 bases spanning the gap. Per germline, CDR1 GTSNPN and CDR2 SVGIG (reference sequence). The CDR3 extends over 14 amino acids. CDR3 sequence (DNA): TGTGCCTGGGAGACAGGACTAGCCAAAAACATTCAGTACTTC. Protein sequence: CAWETGLAKNIQYF.

The V gene is TRBV27, the J gene TRBJ2-7; D is perhaps TRBD1 (5 bases). CDR3 length: 14 residues. Germline CDR1 reads MNHEY; CDR2 reads SMNVEV (reference sequence). V was pared by 2 bases and J by 2 bases, with 10 bases between. CDR3 nucleotides: TGTGCCAGCAGTTTACGCCAGGGCACCTACGAGCAGTACTTC. Amino acids: CASSLRQGTYEQYF.

The chain couples TRBV19 to TRBJ1-6, with a tentative D call TRBD1 (6 bases). The CDR3 loop spans 15 amino acids. The V and J ends lost 7 bases and 1 base respectively, with 11 bases between them. Germline lookup yields CDR1 LNHDA and CDR2 SQIVND (reference sequence). CDR3 in amino acids: CASIPDRSYNSPLHF. The CDR3 DNA is TGTGCCAGTATCCCGGACAGATCCTATAATTCACCCCTCCACTTT.

V usage is TRBV6-5 and J usage is TRBJ2-1, with 14 bases identical to TRBD2. The CDR3 extends over 16 amino acids. Germline CDR1 reads MNHEY; CDR2 reads SVGAGI. V shed 0 bases, J shed 6 bases, and the junction held 1 base outside the gene matches. CDR3 sequence reads: CASSYSTSGGANEQFF. DNA for the CDR3: TGTGCCAGCAGTTACTCGACTAGCGGGGGGGCCAATGAGCAGTTCTTC.

This clone showed up just a few times. V usage is TRBV6-6 and J usage is TRBJ2-1; weak D call: TRBD1 (6 bases). Trimming stripped 8 bases from V and 1 base from J, with 9 bases between. CDR3 length: 13 amino acids. The V gene's germline CDR1 is MNHNY and CDR2 SVGAGI (reference sequence). CDR3 sequence reads: CASGRGSYNEQFF. The CDR3 bases are TGTGCCAGCGGCAGGGGTTCCTACAATGAGCAGTTCTTC.

The chain couples TRBV4-2 to TRBJ2-6, with 7 nucleotides matching TRBD2. J gave up 4 bases and V 0 bases, and 3 bases lay outside the gene matches. This CDR3 region has 16 residues. Germline CDR1 reads LGHNA; CDR2 reads YNFKEQ. DNA for the CDR3: TGTGCCAGCAGCCAAGATGAAGCGGGGGGGGCCAACGTCCTGACTTTC. Translated, it gives CASSQDEAGGANVLTF.

The rearrangement uses TRBV19 and TRBJ2-2; TRBD2 matches 13 bases. CDR3 length equals 16 residues. Germline CDR1 reads LNHDA; CDR2 reads SQIVND (reference sequence). V was pared by 5 bases and J by 4 bases, with 4 bases of the junction left unmatched. The CDR3 loop is CASSFTSGGVTGELFF. The CDR3 DNA follows: TGTGCCAGTAGTTTCACTAGCGGGGGGGTCACCGGGGAGCTGTTTTTT.

The CDR3 DNA reads as TGTGCCAGCAGCCCAACACTAGCGGGAGGCCTAGGGAGCACAGATACGCAGTATTTT. This gives the protein CASSPTLAGGLGSTDTQYF. This rearrangement joins TRBV7-9 to TRBJ2-3, with TRBD2 matching 12 bases. The V gene's germline CDR1 is SEHNR and CDR2 FQNEAQ (reference sequence). The trim removed 5 bases at V and 0 bases at J, leaving 12 bases unmatched. This CDR3 has 19 amino acids.

The chain combines TRBV30 with TRBJ2-5; a weak D match, TRBD2 (5 bases). Germline CDR1 and CDR2: GTSNPN and SVGIG (reference sequence). Trimming cost V 0 bases and J 5 bases, with 13 bases left between them. The CDR3 contains 14 residues. CDR3 nucleotides: TGTGCCTGGAGTGTACTTGTGAGGGAGGAGACCCAGTACTTC. Its protein product is CAWSVLVREETQYF.

A few counts support this clone. Other nucleotide sequences in the sample specify the same CDR3. The chain employs TRBV5-1 and TRBJ2-7; possible D gene TRBD1, 5 bases. Per the germline V gene, CDR1 is SGHRS and CDR2 is YFSETQ. The CDR3 is made up of 13 amino acids. V lost 0 bases and J lost 4, with 8 bases in between. The CDR3 reads CASSLAAGYEQYF. The CDR3 coding sequence is TGCGCCAGCAGCTTGGCGGCAGGGTACGAGCAGTACTTC.

This chain joins TRBV28 and TRBJ2-1; 11 bases are a match to TRBD1. Looked up from germline, CDR1 is MDHEN and CDR2 is SYDVKM. The CDR3 sequence is 16 residues long. J lost 6 bases, V lost 1 base, and 5 bases had no gene match. The CDR3 protein is CASSLSGTGGINEQFF. DNA for the CDR3: TGTGCCAGCAGTTTATCCGGGACAGGGGGAATCAATGAGCAGTTCTTC.

This clone showed up just once. The chain carries TRBV30 and TRBJ1-1; D is perhaps TRBD1 (5 bases). The length of the CDR3 is 12 residues. Germline CDR1 and CDR2: GTSNPN and SVGIG (reference sequence). For the CDR3, the DNA is TGTGCTTTTGGCGGGGCGAACACTGAAGCTTTCTTT. Translation: CAFGGANTEAFF.

This sequence joins TRBV5-1 and TRBJ2-3; maybe TRBD1 (6 bases). V shed 4 bases and J shed 10 bases, with 13 bases lying between them. Germline assignment: CDR1 SGHRS and CDR2 YFSETQ. This CDR3 is built from 12 residues. In DNA, the CDR3 is TGCGCCAGCAGCATAGGACAGACCGCGCAGTATTTT. It specifies CASSIGQTAQYF.

The chain is built from TRBV7-2 and TRBJ2-1, with 11 bases lining up with TRBD2. CDR1 SGHTA and CDR2 FQGNSA come from the germline V gene. The CDR3 is made up of 16 amino acids. J lost 7 bases, V lost 6 bases, and 11 bases had no gene match. In DNA form, the CDR3 reads TGTGCCAGCAGGAGAGTACTGGGACTAGCGGTAAATGAGCAGTTCTTC. Translating gives CASRRVLGLAVNEQFF.

This sequence joins TRBV6-5 and TRBJ1-2; no clear D. Germline V gives CDR1 MNHEY, CDR2 SVGAGI. V was clipped by 5 bases and J by 2 bases, with 9 bases between them. The CDR3 runs to 13 residues. The CDR3 nucleotides are TGTGCCAGCAGTATGGGAGGGAACTATGGCTACACCTTC. The encoded protein is CASSMGGNYGYTF.

The rearrangement links TRBV11-2 to TRBJ2-2, with 10 bases identical to TRBD2. From germline, CDR1 is SGHAT and CDR2 FQNNGV. Losses at the gene ends were 5 bases for V and 6 bases for J; bases not matched to a gene: 15. The CDR3 has 18 amino acids. CDR3 coding DNA: TGTGCCAGCAGCCCCCGTTTGAGATTAGCGGGGGGACCCGGGGAGCTGTTTTTT. This sequence encodes CASSPRLRLAGGPGELFF.

The J gene is TRBJ2-7, the V gene TRBV28, with TRBD2 identical over 10 bases. Germline V lookup: CDR1 MDHEN, CDR2 SYDVKM. The junction had 5 bases not matched to a gene; V was cut back by 0 bases and J by 3 bases. The CDR3 contains 16 residues. Here the CDR3 reads CASSLWTSGFIYEQYF. As DNA, the CDR3 is TGTGCCAGCAGTTTATGGACTAGCGGGTTCATCTACGAGCAGTACTTC.

This chain connects TRBV28 to TRBJ2-5, with 10 bases matching TRBD2. The V segment lost 5 bases and the J segment 3 bases; nucleotides outside the gene matches: 6. The V gene's germline CDR1 is MDHEN and CDR2 SYDVKM. The CDR3 has 15 residues. This CDR3 is CASSPTGLAEETQYF. DNA for the CDR3: TGTGCCAGCAGTCCGACCGGACTAGCGGAAGAGACCCAGTACTTC.

This chain joins TRBV2 and TRBJ1-3; D not certain. This CDR3 is built from 16 residues. The germline V gene has CDR1 SNHLY and CDR2 FYNNEI. Trimming pared 3 bases from V and 0 bases from J, leaving 12 bases between. CDR3 sequence (DNA): TGTGCCAGCAGTGACGTCGTATTCTTCTCTGGAAACACCATATATTTT. Translating gives CASSDVVFFSGNTIYF.

This chain joins TRBV6-1 and TRBJ2-3, with 11 bases fitting TRBD2. Germline values: CDR1 MNHNS, CDR2 SASEGT. V lost 3 bases and J lost 2; bases outside the gene matches: 10. The CDR3 is 18 amino acids. The CDR3 bases are TGTGCCAGCAGTGACGGGACTAGCGGTTTTCTTCTCACAGATACGCAGTATTTT. This sequence encodes CASSDGTSGFLLTDTQYF.

This clone showed up just a few times. The chain uses TRBV5-8 and TRBJ1-5; the match to TRBD1 covers 9 bases. Germline V gene data show CDR1 as SGHTS and CDR2 as YDEGEE. CDR3 size: 15 residues. The V and J ends lost 1 base and 5 bases, in that order; junction bases with no gene match: 4. The CDR3, as DNA: TGTGCCAGCAGCTTGACGGGACAGGGATATCAGCCCCAGCATTTT. Translation gives CASSLTGQGYQPQHF.

This clone is a singleton in its sample. The chain combines TRBV28 with TRBJ1-1; 8 bases fit TRBD1. The V segment lost 1 base and the J segment 7 bases; nucleotides outside the gene matches: 8. CDR1 and CDR2 (germline): MDHEN, SYDVKM. The CDR3 is made up of 15 amino acids. CDR3 region: CASSLSGGAPLEAFF. The CDR3 DNA reads as TGTGCCAGCAGTTTATCAGGGGGCGCTCCTCTTGAAGCTTTCTTT.

This chain links TRBV2 with TRBJ2-7; 7 nucleotides match TRBD1. The CDR3 has 13 residues. Per the germline V gene, CDR1 is SNHLY and CDR2 is FYNNEI. V lost 5 bases to trimming and J lost 3 bases; unmatched junction nucleotides: 4. CDR3 protein: CASSRGQVYEQYF. DNA for the CDR3: TGTGCCAGCAGTCGAGGACAGGTCTACGAGCAGTACTTC.

The chain recombines TRBV7-2 with TRBJ2-7, with 9 bases aligning to TRBD2. Unmatched junction bases numbered 9, after V lost 3 bases and J lost 3 bases. The CDR3 spans 16 residues. Germline CDR1 and CDR2: SGHTA and FQGNSA. In DNA form, the CDR3 reads TGTGCCAGCAGCTTCTTACTAGCGGGCGCCGACTACGAGCAGTACTTC. It specifies CASSFLLAGADYEQYF.

V is TRBV2 and J is TRBJ1-4, with D maybe TRBD1 (6 bases). V lost 6 bases and J lost 0, with 11 bases in between. CDR1 SNHLY and CDR2 FYNNEI come from the germline V gene. The CDR3 contains 15 residues. CDR3: CASSPQGTTNEKLFF. As DNA, the CDR3 is TGTGCCAGCAGCCCTCAGGGGACAACTAATGAAAAACTGTTTTTT.

This clone was recorded once. Here the CDR3 reads CASSLSGLAGGPEAYEQYF. The CDR3 DNA is TGCGCCAGCAGCTTATCGGGACTAGCGGGGGGGCCTGAAGCCTACGAGCAGTACTTC. This chain joins TRBV5-1 and TRBJ2-7, with 16 bases aligning to TRBD2. From germline, CDR1 is SGHRS and CDR2 YFSETQ. This CDR3 comprises 19 residues. V lost 2 bases and J lost 2; bases outside the gene matches: 10.

The chain recombines TRBV5-6 with TRBJ1-6, with a tentative D call TRBD1 (5 bases). This CDR3 is built from 16 residues. V lost 0 bases, J lost 7 bases, and 14 bases lay in between. The germline V gene encodes CDR1 SGHDT and CDR2 YYEEEE. CDR3 region: CASSLDPGGKNSPLHF. The CDR3 DNA reads as TGTGCCAGCAGCTTGGACCCGGGGGGTAAGAATTCACCCCTCCACTTT.